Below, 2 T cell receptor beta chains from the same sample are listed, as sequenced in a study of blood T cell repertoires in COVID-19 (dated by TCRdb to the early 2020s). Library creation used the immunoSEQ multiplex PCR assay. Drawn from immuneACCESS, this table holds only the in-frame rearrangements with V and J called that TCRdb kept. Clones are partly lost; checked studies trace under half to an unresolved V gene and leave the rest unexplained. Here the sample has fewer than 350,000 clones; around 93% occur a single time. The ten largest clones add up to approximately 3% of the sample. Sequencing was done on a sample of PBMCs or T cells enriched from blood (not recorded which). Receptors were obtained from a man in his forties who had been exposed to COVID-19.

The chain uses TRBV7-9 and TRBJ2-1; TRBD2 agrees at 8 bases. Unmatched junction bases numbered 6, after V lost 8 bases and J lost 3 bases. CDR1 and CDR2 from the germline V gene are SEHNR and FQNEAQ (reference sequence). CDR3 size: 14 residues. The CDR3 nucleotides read TGTGCCAGCGTTTCGGGAGGGAGCTACAATGAGCAGTTCTTC. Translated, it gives CASVSGGSYNEQFF.

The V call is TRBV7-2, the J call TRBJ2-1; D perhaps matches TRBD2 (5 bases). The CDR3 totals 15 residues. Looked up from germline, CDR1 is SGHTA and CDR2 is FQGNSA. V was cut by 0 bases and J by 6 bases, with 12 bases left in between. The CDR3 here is CASSLATGRLNEQFF. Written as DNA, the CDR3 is TGTGCCAGCAGCTTAGCGACGGGAAGACTCAATGAGCAGTTCTTC.